These 29 T cell receptor beta chains came from one sample sequenced in a study of T cell responses to AZD1222 COVID-19 vaccine. This table comes from immunoSEQ multiplex PCR, and its TCRdb copy is limited to in-frame clones, with some not included. The repertoire consists of 150,000 to 190,000 clones, with roughly 90% occurring once and the leading ten covering approximately 1.5%. The sequencing used peripheral blood, collected 28 days after the second AZD1222 dose. The receptors originated from an adult who received the AZD1222 COVID-19 vaccine.

The rearrangement uses TRBV30 and TRBJ2-7, with 11 bases that match TRBD1. The CDR3 runs 14 residues. V was pared by 3 bases and J by 3 bases, with 4 bases of the junction left unmatched. Germline-derived CDR1 and CDR2 are GTSNPN and SVGIG (reference sequence). The CDR3 coding sequence is TGTGCCTGGAGGGATGGGACAGGGGGCTACGAGCAGTACTTC. Translated, it gives CAWRDGTGGYEQYF.

This clone was recorded once. This rearrangement joins TRBV3-1 (or the pseudogene TRBV3-2) to TRBJ2-7; TRBD2 matches 8 bases. Trimming took 6 bases from V and 0 from J; bases not matched to a gene: 7. Germline V lookup: CDR1 LGHDT, CDR2 YNNKEL (reference sequence). This CDR3 is built from 15 residues. The CDR3 reads CASRPGGTSSYEQYF. As DNA, the CDR3 is TGTGCCAGCAGGCCGGGAGGGACGAGCTCCTACGAGCAGTACTTC.

The V gene is TRBV5-1, the J gene TRBJ1-4, with 10 bases matching TRBD1. Germline values: CDR1 SGHRS, CDR2 YFSETQ. Trimming cost V 5 bases and J 8 bases; bases outside gene matches: 6. This CDR3 contains 14 residues. CDR3 sequence (DNA): TGCGCCAGCAGGGCCGGGACAGGGGCGGAAAAACTGTTTTTT. Translated: CASRAGTGAEKLFF. The full variable domain, in which reference TRBV5-1 and TRBJ1-4 provide the parts outside the CDR3, is KAGVTQTPRYLIKTRGQQVTLSCSPISGHRSVSWYQQTPGQGLQFLFEYFSETQRNKGNFPGRFSGRQFSNSRSEMNVSTLELGDSALYLCASRAGTGAEKLFFGSGTQLSVL.

The chain has TRBV19 and TRBJ1-1; 7 nucleotides line up with TRBD1. V gave up 5 bases and J gave up 6 bases; unmatched junction bases: 6. The CDR3 length is 13 residues. The V gene's germline CDR1 is LNHDA and CDR2 SQIVND (reference sequence). As DNA, the CDR3 is TGTGCCAGTAGTGAGAGGGGGCGCGCTGAAGCTTTCTTT. It translates to CASSERGRAEAFF.

The V call is TRBV3-1 (or the pseudogene TRBV3-2), the J call TRBJ2-7; perhaps TRBD2 as D (5 bases). Germline assignment: CDR1 LGHDT and CDR2 YNNKEL (reference sequence). The CDR3 is 15 residues long. The V end lost 1 base, the J end lost 0 bases, and 10 bases lay between the germline ends. CDR3 amino acids: CASSQGLAASYEQYF. As DNA, the CDR3 is TGTGCCAGCAGCCAAGGGCTAGCAGCCTCCTACGAGCAGTACTTC.

This sequence joins TRBV19 and TRBJ1-5; D unresolved. This CDR3 has 15 amino acids. The germline V gene has CDR1 LNHDA and CDR2 SQIVND (reference sequence). The V gene lost 7 bases and the J gene lost 0 bases, with 13 bases spanning the gap. CDR3 bases: TGTGCCAGTATTCCCGGACGGAATAGCAATCAGCCCCAGCATTTT. It translates to CASIPGRNSNQPQHF. Together with reference TRBV19 and TRBJ1-5, the CDR3 gives the full variable domain: DGGITQSPKYLFRKEGQNVTLSCEQNLNHDAMYWYRQDPGQGLRLIYYSQIVNDFQKGDIAEGYSVSREKKESFPLTVTSAQKNPTAFYLCASIPGRNSNQPQHFGDGTRLSIL.

The CDR3 spells CASSEAGRQETQYF. As DNA, the CDR3 is TGCGCCAGCAGTGAGGCCGGGAGACAAGAGACCCAGTACTTC. The V call is TRBV10-1, the J call TRBJ2-5, with a weak D call TRBD2 (6 bases). V lost 2 bases and J lost 2, with 9 bases in between. The CDR3 contains 14 residues. Per the germline V gene, CDR1 is WNHNN and CDR2 is SYGVQD (reference sequence).

V gene TRBV3-1 (or the pseudogene TRBV3-2) combines with J gene TRBJ1-2; D is possibly TRBD1 (6 bases). Deletions cut 0 bases from V and 4 bases from J, with 12 bases between. CDR3 length: 15 residues. Germline assignment: CDR1 LGHDT and CDR2 YNNKEL (reference sequence). The CDR3 loop reads CASSQDWSGVYGYTF. DNA of the CDR3: TGTGCCAGCAGCCAAGACTGGTCAGGGGTCTATGGCTACACCTTC.

V is TRBV19 and J is TRBJ2-2; D may be TRBD2 (6 bases). Looked up from germline, CDR1 is LNHDA and CDR2 is SQIVND (reference sequence). V was cut by 1 base and J by 3 bases, with 24 bases left in between. CDR3 length equals 20 residues. As DNA, the CDR3 is TGTGCCAGTAGTATAGCCCCGGTGACTAGTCCTAGGGACTACACCGGGGAGCTGTTTTTT. This codes for CASSIAPVTSPRDYTGELFF.

The gene calls are TRBV3-1 (or the pseudogene TRBV3-2) and TRBJ2-3; D gene uncertain. The V and J ends lost 2 bases and 4 bases respectively, with 10 bases between them. The CDR3 is 14 residues long. From germline, CDR1 is LGHDT and CDR2 YNNKEL (reference sequence). In nucleotides, the CDR3 is TGTGCCAGCAGCCAACGCAGGTCGCCAGATACGCAGTATTTT. It specifies CASSQRRSPDTQYF.

This chain links TRBV18 with TRBJ2-1; TRBD2 agrees at 8 bases. CDR3 length: 16 amino acids. Germline loops: CDR1 KGHSH, CDR2 LQKENI. The V and J ends lost 6 bases and 6 bases, in that order; junction bases with no gene match: 13. Here the CDR3 reads CASSPRSSGAFNEQFF. The CDR3 DNA reads as TGTGCCAGCTCCCCTAGGAGTAGCGGGGCCTTCAATGAGCAGTTCTTC. The whole variable domain, filled in from reference TRBV18 and TRBJ2-1, reads NAGVMQNPRHLVRRRGQEARLRCSPMKGHSHVYWYRQLPEEGLKFMVYLQKENIIDESGMPKERFSAEFPKEGPSILRIQQVVRGDSAAYFCASSPRSSGAFNEQFFGPGTRLTVL.

V and J are TRBV5-5 and TRBJ1-1; a weak D match, TRBD1 (6 bases). The CDR3 consists of 14 residues. Looked up from germline, CDR1 is SGHKS and CDR2 is YYEKEE (reference sequence). V was cut by 4 bases and J by 0 bases, with 10 bases left in between. In DNA form, the CDR3 reads TGTGCCAGCAGCCGGGGACACATGAACACTGAAGCTTTCTTT. Residues: CASSRGHMNTEAFF.

The chain carries TRBV18 and TRBJ2-5; D is unresolved. From germline, CDR1 is KGHSH and CDR2 LQKENI. V shed 6 bases and J shed 1 base, with 9 bases lying between them. CDR3 length: 13 residues. The CDR3 DNA reads as TGTGCCAGCTCCCGAGGAACCCAAGAGACCCAGTACTTC. Protein sequence: CASSRGTQETQYF. The full variable domain, in which reference TRBV18 and TRBJ2-5 provide the parts outside the CDR3, is NAGVMQNPRHLVRRRGQEARLRCSPMKGHSHVYWYRQLPEEGLKFMVYLQKENIIDESGMPKERFSAEFPKEGPSILRIQQVVRGDSAAYFCASSRGTQETQYFGPGTRLLVL.

The gene calls are TRBV28 and TRBJ2-2, with D hard to call. V was pared by 10 bases and J by 1 base, with 10 bases between. This CDR3 is 13 amino acids long. Germline V lookup: CDR1 MDHEN, CDR2 SYDVKM. This chain's CDR3 is CATPARNTGELFF. In DNA form, the CDR3 reads TGTGCCACCCCAGCTAGGAACACCGGGGAGCTGTTTTTT.

J is TRBJ1-5 and V is TRBV19; D not certain. The germline V and J ends were trimmed by 5 bases and 3 bases, with 8 bases remaining between them. CDR3 length: 13 amino acids. Germline V gene data show CDR1 as LNHDA and CDR2 as SQIVND (reference sequence). The DNA of the CDR3 is TGTGCCAGTAGTCCGAGGTACAATCAGCCCCAGCATTTT. Protein sequence: CASSPRYNQPQHF.

Only one count was recorded for this clone. The chain combines TRBV10-1 with TRBJ1-1; 10 nucleotides align to TRBD1. V trimming: 5 bases; J trimming: 11 bases; junction bases outside the gene matches: 14. CDR1 is WNHNN, CDR2 SYGVQD, per germline (reference sequence). The CDR3 spans 15 residues. The CDR3 region is CASSMPTGGAGGAFF. CDR3 bases: TGCGCCAGCAGTATGCCGACAGGGGGCGCGGGTGGGGCTTTCTTT.

The J gene is TRBJ2-2, the V gene TRBV7-3; unclear D gene. Germline CDR1 reads SGHTA; CDR2 reads FQGTGA. The CDR3 runs 14 residues. V was trimmed by 0 bases and J by 8 bases, leaving 10 bases between them. CDR3 region: CASSLTRMGGELFF. In DNA, the CDR3 is TGTGCCAGCAGCTTAACCCGAATGGGGGGGGAGCTGTTTTTT.

CDR3 in amino acids: CASSLAARDNSPLHF. In DNA form, the CDR3 reads TGTGCCAGCAGCTTAGCGGCCAGAGATAATTCACCCCTCCACTTT. This chain joins TRBV7-9 and TRBJ1-6, with D hard to call. The V gene lost 0 bases and the J gene lost 5 bases, with 8 bases spanning the gap. The CDR3 is 15 residues long. CDR1 and CDR2 from the germline V gene are SEHNR and FQNEAQ (reference sequence).

The CDR3 spells CASSLPGLGENSPLHF. CDR3 nucleotide sequence: TGTGCCAGCAGTTTACCGGGCCTAGGAGAAAATTCACCCCTCCACTTT. V gene TRBV28 combines with J gene TRBJ1-6; no clear D gene. Trimming left V 2 bases short and J 7 bases short, with 15 bases between. The CDR3 length is 16 residues. Germline assignment: CDR1 MDHEN and CDR2 SYDVKM.

This sequence joins TRBV28 and TRBJ1-1; TRBD1 might be the D (5 bases). The CDR3 is made up of 13 amino acids. CDR1 is MDHEN and CDR2 is SYDVKM in the germline V gene. The V end was cut by 3 bases, the J end by 4 bases, with 9 bases between. CDR3 in amino acids: CASSLRGSTEAFF. CDR3 coding DNA: TGTGCCAGCAGTTTGCGGGGGAGCACTGAAGCTTTCTTT.

The chain carries TRBV28 and TRBJ1-6; possibly TRBD1 for D (5 bases). Germline lookup yields CDR1 MDHEN and CDR2 SYDVKM. The CDR3 sequence is 15 residues long. Trimming left V 7 bases short and J 0 bases short, with 10 bases between. The CDR3 reads CASKSDSSYNSPLHF. The CDR3 nucleotides are TGTGCCAGCAAATCCGACAGCTCCTATAATTCACCCCTCCACTTT.

This rearrangement joins TRBV5-1 to TRBJ2-2, with TRBD2 identical over 9 bases. This CDR3 is built from 16 residues. Unmatched junction bases numbered 7, after V lost 3 bases and J lost 4 bases. CDR1 SGHRS and CDR2 YFSETQ come from the germline V gene. The CDR3 DNA is TGCGCCAGCAGCTATAGCGGGAGTGGGGGCACCGGGGAGCTGTTTTTT. Translation: CASSYSGSGGTGELFF.

This sequence joins TRBV2 and TRBJ2-2; no firm D call. This CDR3 is 13 amino acids long. The V gene lost 5 bases and the J gene lost 4 bases, with 8 bases spanning the gap. Germline CDR1 is SNHLY and CDR2 is FYNNEI. In DNA form, the CDR3 reads TGTGCCAGCAGTCCCCGTTTCACCGGGGAGCTGTTTTTT. Its translation: CASSPRFTGELFF.

The chain has TRBV5-6 and TRBJ1-2; D is undetermined. The CDR3 contains 14 residues. Per germline, CDR1 SGHDT and CDR2 YYEEEE. V dropped 3 bases and J dropped 1 base, with 10 bases sitting between them. The CDR3 region has the DNA TGTGCCAGCAGCTATGGGCGCCTTAACTATGGCTACACCTTC. Translated: CASSYGRLNYGYTF.

This rearrangement joins TRBV4-1 to TRBJ2-2, with D perhaps being TRBD1 or TRBD2 (5 bases each). The CDR3 consists of 14 residues. The V end lost 4 bases, the J end lost 7 bases, and 13 bases lay between the germline ends. CDR1 MGHRA and CDR2 YSYEKL come from the germline V gene. The CDR3 loop reads CASSRAGRSGELFF. The CDR3 DNA reads as TGCGCCAGCAGCCGTGCAGGGAGAAGCGGGGAGCTGTTTTTT.

The gene calls are TRBV2 and TRBJ1-6; 9 nucleotides agree with TRBD1. CDR3 length: 17 amino acids. Germline trimming cut 7 bases from V and 6 bases from J; bases unmatched to any gene: 13. Germline V gene sequence: CDR1 SNHLY, CDR2 FYNNEI. The CDR3: CASTTTPGQGLNSPLHF. The CDR3 region has the DNA TGTGCCAGCACCACAACCCCGGGACAGGGCCTTAATTCACCCCTCCACTTT.

The rearrangement uses TRBV3-1 (or the pseudogene TRBV3-2) and TRBJ1-1; D remains ambiguous. V was shortened by 0 bases and J by 2 bases, with 4 bases between the two germline ends. Germline values: CDR1 LGHDT, CDR2 YNNKEL (reference sequence). CDR3 length: 13 residues. The CDR3 DNA sequence: TGTGCCAGCAGCCAAGATATTAACACTGAAGCTTTCTTT. It yields the protein CASSQDINTEAFF.

The chain recombines TRBV11-2 with TRBJ2-1, with 9 bases that match TRBD1. With 1 base clipped from V and 2 bases from J, the junction kept 6 bases outside the gene matches. The germline CDR1 and CDR2 sequences are SGHAT and FQNNGV. The CDR3 sequence is 17 residues long. For the CDR3, the DNA is TGTGCCAGCAGCTTAGGACCCCGGACAGGGGCCTACAATGAGCAGTTCTTC. Translating gives CASSLGPRTGAYNEQFF.

The gene calls are TRBV11-2 and TRBJ2-1; D gene ambiguous. Germline CDR1 is SGHAT and CDR2 is FQNNGV. This CDR3 spans 14 amino acids. With 0 bases removed from V and 7 bases from J, the gap between germline ends came to 10 bases. The CDR3 loop reads CASSLEPRMNEQFF. CDR3 sequence (DNA): TGTGCCAGCAGCTTAGAACCAAGGATGAATGAGCAGTTCTTC.